This T cell receptor beta chain was observed in a study of T-cell reconstitution after alpha-beta-depleted transplantation in children. Germline V gives CDR1 SGHDT, CDR2 YYEEEE. V was cut by 7 bases and J by 0 bases, with 8 bases left in between. This CDR3 is 13 amino acids long. The study, taken as a whole, reports: Surviving recipient T cells and thymic progenitors produced the high day-60 TCRbeta diversity seen in some patients. By about two months after transplant, alpha-beta T cells reportedly arose from several hundred graft clones that had expanded.

Using unique molecular identifiers, the investigators prepared the TCRbeta library. TCRdb re-called the PCR reads through MiXCR, storing one row per CDR3 protein. The sample comprises 90,000 to 100,000 distinct CDR3 sequences, roughly a quarter of which are singletons, and over 20% rests with the top ten. This clonotype was counted only a few times. Its antigen is unknown. The chain couples TRBV5-6 to TRBJ2-4; a weak D match, TRBD2 (5 bases). The TCR sequence derives from a boy aged 2 to 10 with acute lymphoblastic leukemia, due to receive a stem cell transplant. The source was PBMCs, collected before TCRalphabeta/CD19-depleted stem cell transplant. CDR3 sequence (DNA): TGTGCCAGCGCCGGGGTAGCCAAAAACATTCAGTACTTC. Residues: CASAGVAKNIQYF.